The rows below give T cell receptor beta chains drawn from one sample of a study of beta chain features in type 1 diabetes. Sequenced by immunoSEQ multiplex PCR; TCRdb stores in-frame clones only, minus some. In the table there are hundreds of thousands of clones, around 12% of which are singletons. The sample comprised naive CD4+ T cells from blood. Receptors originate from a woman in her late teens or twenties with type 1 diabetes. The CDR3 runs from the conserved cysteine through the conserved F or W. The order of the fields is D gene, clone size, J gene, V gene, CDR3 protein, CDR3 DNA. The D gene is left open where the match is weak. Only part of the rows carry a size: once, few, many, or a class if the clone is expanded.

d_gene: TRBD1; abundance: NA; j_gene: TRBJ2-7; v_gene: TRBV4-2; CDR3aa: CASSQGHRQGYEQYF; CDR3nt: TGTGCCAGCAGCCAAGGGCATAGACAGGGTTACGAGCAGTACTTC
d_gene: NA; abundance: NA; j_gene: TRBJ2-2; v_gene: TRBV25-1; CDR3aa: CASSESLGELFF; CDR3nt: TGTGCCAGCAGTGAAAGCCTCGGGGAGCTGTTTTTT
d_gene: TRBD1; abundance: few; j_gene: TRBJ2-5; v_gene: TRBV28; CDR3aa: CASSSPGQGETQYF; CDR3nt: TGTGCCAGCAGTTCCCCAGGACAGGGAGAGACCCAGTACTTC
d_gene: TRBD2; abundance: NA; j_gene: TRBJ2-1; v_gene: TRBV5-1; CDR3aa: CASSSGAGAVEQFF; CDR3nt: TGCGCCAGCAGCTCTGGGGCGGGAGCGGTAGAGCAGTTCTTC
d_gene: NA; abundance: few; j_gene: TRBJ2-1; v_gene: TRBV23-1; CDR3aa: CASSHTGWNEQFF; CDR3nt: TGCGCCAGCAGTCATACAGGTTGGAATGAGCAGTTCTTC
d_gene: TRBD2; abundance: NA; j_gene: TRBJ2-1; v_gene: TRBV10-3; CDR3aa: CAIGGRETYNEQFF; CDR3nt: TGTGCCATCGGTGGGAGGGAGACCTACAATGAGCAGTTCTTC
d_gene: NA; abundance: NA; j_gene: TRBJ2-1; v_gene: TRBV10-3; CDR3aa: CAISAQTRTYEQFF; CDR3nt: TGTGCCATCAGTGCACAGACTAGGACCTATGAGCAGTTCTTC
d_gene: NA; abundance: few; j_gene: TRBJ1-2; v_gene: TRBV9; CDR3aa: CASSAVGGVNYGYTF; CDR3nt: TGTGCCAGCAGCGCCGTAGGAGGGGTTAACTATGGCTACACCTTC
d_gene: NA; abundance: NA; j_gene: TRBJ2-4; v_gene: TRBV25-1; CDR3aa: CASSVTGSRSIQYF; CDR3nt: TGTGCCAGCAGTGTCACAGGGAGTCGTAGCATTCAGTACTTC
d_gene: NA; abundance: NA; j_gene: TRBJ2-7; v_gene: TRBV4-2; CDR3aa: CASSQEVGDLYEQYF; CDR3nt: TGTGCCAGCAGCCAAGAAGTGGGAGATCTCTACGAGCAGTACTTC
d_gene: NA; abundance: NA; j_gene: TRBJ2-1; v_gene: TRBV14; CDR3aa: CASSPPGGGIISEQFF; CDR3nt: TGTGCCAGCAGCCCTCCGGGTGGCGGGATAATCAGTGAGCAGTTCTTC
d_gene: NA; abundance: NA; j_gene: TRBJ2-3; v_gene: TRBV30; CDR3aa: CAWSAGSTDTQYF; CDR3nt: TGTGCCTGGAGTGCGGGTAGCACAGATACGCAGTATTTT
d_gene: TRBD2; abundance: few; j_gene: TRBJ2-3; v_gene: TRBV7-9; CDR3aa: CASSASSGGADTQYF; CDR3nt: TGTGCCAGCAGCGCCTCTAGCGGGGGGGCAGATACGCAGTATTTT
d_gene: NA; abundance: once; j_gene: TRBJ1-2; v_gene: TRBV7-8; CDR3aa: CASSLALRGTTPGYGYTF; CDR3nt: TGTGCCAGCAGCTTAGCGCTTAGGGGAACCACCCCTGGCTATGGCTACACCTTC
d_gene: NA; abundance: NA; j_gene: TRBJ2-3; v_gene: TRBV29-1; CDR3aa: CSVGIGGIADTQYF; CDR3nt: TGCAGCGTCGGGATCGGGGGAATCGCAGATACGCAGTATTTT
d_gene: NA; abundance: NA; j_gene: TRBJ1-5; v_gene: TRBV6-6; CDR3aa: CASKTSRGVGNQPQHF; CDR3nt: TGTGCCAGCAAGACATCGCGGGGCGTGGGCAATCAGCCCCAGCATTTT
d_gene: NA; abundance: few; j_gene: TRBJ2-5; v_gene: TRBV19; CDR3aa: CASSIRTVQQETQYF; CDR3nt: TGTGCCAGTAGTATTCGGACAGTCCAGCAAGAGACCCAGTACTTC
d_gene: NA; abundance: few; j_gene: TRBJ1-5; v_gene: TRBV27; CDR3aa: CASSNHRENQPQHF; CDR3nt: TGTGCCAGCAGTAATCACAGGGAAAATCAGCCCCAGCATTTT
d_gene: TRBD2; abundance: few; j_gene: TRBJ2-7; v_gene: TRBV30; CDR3aa: CAWSVREGFGEQYF; CDR3nt: TGTGCCTGGAGTGTCCGGGAGGGGTTCGGGGAGCAGTACTTC
d_gene: NA; abundance: NA; j_gene: TRBJ2-1; v_gene: TRBV11-3; CDR3aa: CASSLEENNEQFF; CDR3nt: TGTGCCAGCAGCTTGGAGGAAAACAATGAGCAGTTCTTC
d_gene: TRBD1; abundance: NA; j_gene: TRBJ1-2; v_gene: TRBV4-2; CDR3aa: CASSQDSGGLWGYTF; CDR3nt: TGTGCCAGCAGCCAGGACTCAGGGGGCCTGTGGGGCTACACCTTC
d_gene: TRBD1; abundance: NA; j_gene: TRBJ1-1; v_gene: TRBV7-9; CDR3aa: CASSSRGGMNTEAFF; CDR3nt: TGTGCCAGCAGCTCCCGAGGGGGCATGAACACTGAAGCTTTCTTT
d_gene: NA; abundance: few; j_gene: TRBJ2-5; v_gene: TRBV2; CDR3aa: CASSVGMPGRETQYF; CDR3nt: TGTGCCAGCAGTGTGGGCATGCCCGGTCGGGAGACCCAGTACTTC
d_gene: TRBD1; abundance: few; j_gene: TRBJ1-2; v_gene: TRBV6-5; CDR3aa: CASSFRQGAYGYTF; CDR3nt: TGTGCCAGCAGTTTTCGACAGGGGGCTTATGGCTACACCTTC
d_gene: TRBD1; abundance: few; j_gene: TRBJ1-2; v_gene: TRBV7-2; CDR3aa: CASSPLVGRGQYGYTF; CDR3nt: TGTGCCAGCAGCCCCCTGGTGGGCAGGGGGCAATATGGCTACACCTTC
d_gene: NA; abundance: few; j_gene: TRBJ2-7; v_gene: TRBV4-1; CDR3aa: CASSQGGLAGTYEQYF; CDR3nt: TGCGCCAGCAGCCAAGGAGGCCTGGCTGGAACCTACGAGCAGTACTTC
d_gene: NA; abundance: NA; j_gene: TRBJ2-1; v_gene: TRBV9; CDR3aa: CASSTRGMSYNEQFF; CDR3nt: TGTGCCAGCTCGACCCGCGGGATGTCCTACAATGAGCAGTTCTTC
d_gene: NA; abundance: few; j_gene: TRBJ2-3; v_gene: TRBV5-6; CDR3aa: CASSLAADTQYF; CDR3nt: TGTGCCAGCAGCTTGGCTGCAGATACGCAGTATTTT
d_gene: TRBD1; abundance: few; j_gene: TRBJ1-1; v_gene: TRBV5-1; CDR3aa: CASSNTAGGAGHEAFF; CDR3nt: TGCGCCAGCAGCAACACCGCAGGGGGCGCGGGACATGAAGCTTTCTTT
d_gene: TRBD1; abundance: NA; j_gene: TRBJ2-7; v_gene: TRBV29-1; CDR3aa: CSVRTGVGYEQYF; CDR3nt: TGCAGCGTTCGGACAGGGGTAGGCTACGAGCAGTACTTC
d_gene: TRBD1; abundance: NA; j_gene: TRBJ2-4; v_gene: TRBV11-2; CDR3aa: CASSFVRQGASAKNIQYF; CDR3nt: TGTGCCAGCAGCTTCGTACGCCAGGGGGCTTCGGCCAAAAACATTCAGTACTTC
d_gene: TRBD2; abundance: NA; j_gene: TRBJ2-7; v_gene: TRBV2; CDR3aa: CATGTSPYEQYF; CDR3nt: TGTGCCACCGGGACTAGCCCCTACGAGCAGTACTTC
d_gene: TRBD2; abundance: few; j_gene: TRBJ2-7; v_gene: TRBV28; CDR3aa: CAFPTGGPREQYF; CDR3nt: TGTGCCTTCCCAACGGGAGGGCCTCGCGAGCAGTACTTC
d_gene: NA; abundance: few; j_gene: TRBJ2-5; v_gene: TRBV9; CDR3aa: CASSVGLKETQYF; CDR3nt: TGTGCCAGCAGCGTAGGCCTAAAAGAGACCCAGTACTTC
d_gene: NA; abundance: NA; j_gene: TRBJ1-2; v_gene: TRBV5-1; CDR3aa: CASSSWNSPGSGYTF; CDR3nt: TGCGCCAGCAGCTCCTGGAACAGCCCAGGTTCTGGCTACACCTTC
d_gene: TRBD1; abundance: NA; j_gene: TRBJ1-2; v_gene: TRBV5-6; CDR3aa: CASGTTGNYGYTF; CDR3nt: TGTGCCAGCGGGACGACAGGGAACTATGGCTACACCTTC
d_gene: NA; abundance: NA; j_gene: TRBJ2-3; v_gene: TRBV7-3; CDR3aa: CASSPAGAMQYF; CDR3nt: TGTGCCAGCAGCCCCGCGGGGGCAATGCAGTATTTT
d_gene: TRBD1; abundance: NA; j_gene: TRBJ2-3; v_gene: TRBV25-1; CDR3aa: CASANVRGFGDTQYF; CDR3nt: TGTGCCAGCGCCAACGTCAGGGGGTTTGGAGATACGCAGTATTTT
d_gene: NA; abundance: NA; j_gene: TRBJ2-5; v_gene: TRBV7-9; CDR3aa: CASSPLETQYF; CDR3nt: TGTGCCAGCAGCCCTCTAGAGACCCAGTACTTC
d_gene: NA; abundance: NA; j_gene: TRBJ2-3; v_gene: TRBV7-3; CDR3aa: CASRPGLGGPDTQYF; CDR3nt: TGTGCCAGCAGACCGGGACTTGGAGGTCCAGATACGCAGTATTTT
d_gene: NA; abundance: few; j_gene: TRBJ1-4; v_gene: TRBV10-2; CDR3aa: CASSETHEKLFF; CDR3nt: TGCGCCAGCAGTGAGACACATGAAAAACTGTTTTTT
d_gene: TRBD1; abundance: NA; j_gene: TRBJ1-2; v_gene: TRBV29-1; CDR3aa: CSDRNQGAGYTF; CDR3nt: TGCAGCGACAGAAACCAGGGGGCTGGCTACACCTTC
d_gene: NA; abundance: NA; j_gene: TRBJ2-7; v_gene: TRBV2; CDR3aa: CASSPAEASVHEQYF; CDR3nt: TGTGCCAGCAGTCCCGCAGAGGCTTCCGTCCACGAGCAGTACTTC
d_gene: NA; abundance: few; j_gene: TRBJ1-1; v_gene: TRBV19; CDR3aa: CASIRGGRQGTEAFF; CDR3nt: TGTGCCAGCATACGTGGGGGGAGGCAAGGCACTGAAGCTTTCTTT
d_gene: TRBD1; abundance: NA; j_gene: TRBJ2-7; v_gene: TRBV28; CDR3aa: CASSGGQVFPHEQYF; CDR3nt: TGTGCCAGCAGCGGGGGACAGGTCTTTCCCCACGAGCAGTACTTC
d_gene: TRBD1; abundance: NA; j_gene: TRBJ2-1; v_gene: TRBV5-1; CDR3aa: CASSSMTGANEQFF; CDR3nt: TGCGCCAGCAGCTCTATGACAGGGGCCAATGAGCAGTTCTTC
d_gene: TRBD1; abundance: few; j_gene: TRBJ1-1; v_gene: TRBV30; CDR3aa: CAWVTTGQGFEAFF; CDR3nt: TGTGCCTGGGTGACGACAGGGCAGGGATTTGAAGCTTTCTTT
d_gene: NA; abundance: NA; j_gene: TRBJ2-3; v_gene: TRBV9; CDR3aa: CASSAAGLGTDTQYF; CDR3nt: TGTGCCAGCAGCGCAGCAGGTCTGGGCACAGATACGCAGTATTTT
d_gene: NA; abundance: few; j_gene: TRBJ1-4; v_gene: TRBV4-3; CDR3aa: CASSQAGAAEKLFF; CDR3nt: TGCGCCAGCAGCCAAGCAGGGGCCGCTGAAAAACTGTTTTTT
d_gene: NA; abundance: few; j_gene: TRBJ2-7; v_gene: TRBV2; CDR3aa: CASSVSQGPYEQYF; CDR3nt: TGTGCCAGCAGTGTGAGCCAGGGGCCCTACGAGCAGTACTTC
d_gene: TRBD2; abundance: NA; j_gene: TRBJ2-7; v_gene: TRBV4-3; CDR3aa: CAILTGTSNHEQYF; CDR3nt: TGCGCCATCCTTACCGGGACTAGCAACCACGAGCAGTACTTC
d_gene: NA; abundance: NA; j_gene: TRBJ2-7; v_gene: TRBV7-9; CDR3aa: CASSLFTGSPYEQYF; CDR3nt: TGTGCCAGCAGCCTGTTCACCGGGTCCCCCTACGAGCAGTACTTC
d_gene: NA; abundance: few; j_gene: TRBJ2-7; v_gene: TRBV9; CDR3aa: CASSVDGGFGYEQYF; CDR3nt: TGTGCCAGCAGCGTAGACGGGGGATTCGGTTACGAGCAGTACTTC
d_gene: TRBD1; abundance: NA; j_gene: TRBJ1-1; v_gene: TRBV7-3; CDR3aa: CASSQTGLTEAFF; CDR3nt: TGTGCCAGCAGCCAGACAGGGCTAACTGAAGCTTTCTTT
d_gene: TRBD2; abundance: few; j_gene: TRBJ2-7; v_gene: TRBV5-1; CDR3aa: CASSLGLASYEQYF; CDR3nt: TGCGCCAGCAGCTTGGGACTAGCGTCCTACGAGCAGTACTTC
d_gene: TRBD1; abundance: NA; j_gene: TRBJ2-1; v_gene: TRBV18; CDR3aa: CASSPPGQYNEQFF; CDR3nt: TGTGCCAGCTCACCACCGGGACAGTACAATGAGCAGTTCTTC
d_gene: NA; abundance: few; j_gene: TRBJ2-1; v_gene: TRBV6-6; CDR3aa: CASRVSGSYNEQFF; CDR3nt: TGTGCCAGCAGAGTTAGCGGCTCCTACAATGAGCAGTTCTTC
d_gene: TRBD1; abundance: NA; j_gene: TRBJ2-3; v_gene: TRBV7-3; CDR3aa: CASSLSGQTVDTQYF; CDR3nt: TGTGCCAGCAGCCTATCGGGACAGACCGTCGATACGCAGTATTTT
d_gene: TRBD1; abundance: few; j_gene: TRBJ2-3; v_gene: TRBV29-1; CDR3aa: CSVRKGGTGFTDTQYF; CDR3nt: TGCAGCGTCCGCAAAGGCGGGACAGGGTTTACAGATACGCAGTATTTT